These 9 T cell receptor beta chains came from one sample sequenced in a study of CD8 T cells in ankylosing spondylitis. TCRdb fed the 5' RACE reads into MiXCR, producing one record per CDR3 protein. The sample comprises around 75,000 distinct CDR3 sequences, approximately 5% of which are singletons, and about 2.2% rests with the top ten. The sequenced sample was blood, either unsorted or a sorted T cell fraction (not recorded which). These TCRs come from a male donor with ankylosing spondylitis or in good health (not recorded which).

This clonotype occurred many times. The genes are TRBV5-1 and TRBJ2-2; D is ambiguous. Trimming stripped 3 bases from V and 2 bases from J, with 2 bases between. CDR1 and CDR2 from the germline V gene are SGHRS and YFSETQ. The CDR3 covers 12 residues. This CDR3 reads CASSYNTGELFF. The CDR3 bases are TGCGCCAGCAGCTACAACACCGGGGAGCTGTTTTTT.

This clonotype was seen at least ten times. The V and J genes are TRBV6-5 and TRBJ2-3, with TRBD2 matching 9 bases. CDR3 length equals 15 residues. The V segment lost 6 bases and the J segment 4 bases; nucleotides outside the gene matches: 8. The germline V gene encodes CDR1 MNHEY and CDR2 SVGAGI. The CDR3 region has the DNA TGTGCCAGCAGCCGCGGGGGGGCCTTATCAGATACGCAGTATTTT. The encoded protein is CASSRGGALSDTQYF.

This clonotype was observed many times. The chain uses TRBV4-1 and TRBJ1-2, with 9 bases identical to TRBD1. V was pared by 3 bases and J by 4 bases, with 12 bases of the junction left unmatched. The length of the CDR3 is 17 residues. CDR1 is MGHRA, CDR2 YSYEKL, per germline. The CDR3 reads CASSHPLHRTGVYGYTF. The CDR3 DNA follows: TGCGCCAGCAGCCACCCCCTCCATCGGACAGGGGTCTATGGCTACACCTTC.

There are many counts of this clonotype. CDR3 sequence: CASSSLDRGGYGYTF. CDR3 nucleotides: TGTGCCAGCAGTTCGCTGGACAGGGGGGGGTATGGCTACACCTTC. This chain connects TRBV12-3 or TRBV12-4 to TRBJ1-2, with 10 nucleotides matching TRBD1. Unmatched junction bases numbered 7, after V lost 4 bases and J lost 5 bases. The CDR3 has 15 amino acids.

This clonotype was detected ten times or more. DNA for the CDR3: TGCAGCGTTGGCAGGGACACCGGGGAGCTGTTTTTT. Encoded protein: CSVGRDTGELFF. V gene TRBV29-1 combines with J gene TRBJ2-2; D is possibly TRBD1 (5 bases). The V end was cut by 4 bases, the J end by 3 bases, with 6 bases between. Germline V gives CDR1 SQVTM, CDR2 ANQGSEA. The CDR3 has 12 amino acids.

This clonotype was recorded many times. V is TRBV6-4 and J is TRBJ2-3, with TRBD1 matching 9 bases. The CDR3 length is 15 residues. Germline CDR1 reads MRHNA; CDR2 reads SNTAGT. Trimming removed 5 bases from V and 6 bases from J; junction bases left unmatched: 9. The CDR3 coding sequence is TGTGCCAGCAGTTACGGGACAGGGCCGTCCGATACGCAGTATTTT. This sequence encodes CASSYGTGPSDTQYF.

In this sample, this clonotype turned up many times. The chain joins TRBV2 to TRBJ2-3, with a possible D match to TRBD1 (5 bases). CDR1 and CDR2 from the germline V gene are SNHLY and FYNNEI. V was trimmed by 8 bases and J by 4 bases, leaving 16 bases between them. The CDR3 runs to 14 residues. CDR3 residues: CASGARRGADTQYF. CDR3 nucleotide sequence: TGTGCCAGCGGCGCTCGAAGGGGCGCAGATACGCAGTATTTT. Supplemented by reference TRBV2 and TRBJ2-3, the full variable domain reads EPEVTQTPSHQVTQMGQEVILRCVPISNHLYFYWYRQILGQKVEFLVSFYNNEISEKSEIFDDQFSVERPDGSNFTLKIRSTKLEDSAMYFCASGARRGADTQYFGPGTRLTVL.

The chain has TRBV6-6 and TRBJ1-3; TRBD1 might be the D (5 bases). Germline CDR1 and CDR2: MNHNY and SVGAGI (reference sequence). This CDR3 contains 12 residues. The V gene lost 6 bases and the J gene lost 9 bases, with 12 bases spanning the gap. For the CDR3, the DNA is TGTGCCAGCAGACGGGGGACGGGCACCATATATTTT. Amino acids: CASRRGTGTIYF.

Ten or more counts support this clonotype. One junction end disagrees with the germline gene, perhaps due to a read error. This chain connects TRBV7-7 to TRBJ2-1, with D perhaps matching TRBD1 (6 bases). Germline V lookup: CDR1 SSHAT, CDR2 FNYEAQ (reference sequence). The CDR3 extends over 13 amino acids. The CDR3 DNA reads as TGTGCTAGCAGCTCACAGCAGGACAGCGAGCAGTTCTTC. Translating it yields CASSSQQDSEQFF. Supplemented by reference TRBV7-7 and TRBJ2-1, the full variable domain reads GAGVSQSPRYKVTKRGQDVTLRCDPISSHATLYWYQQALGQGPEFLTYFNYEAQPDKSGLPSDRFSAERPEGSISTLTIQRTEQRDSAMYRCASSSQQDSEQFFGPGTRLTVL.